The clone carrying this T cell receptor (beta chain) was counted at least ten times. Its antigen remains unidentified. Unique molecular identifiers tagged the TCRbeta library. TCRdb analysed the PCR reads with MiXCR anew, one entry per CDR3 protein. The sample lists around 270,000 distinct CDR3 sequences; roughly a tenth were seen once. These data belong to a study of T-cell reconstitution after alpha-beta-depleted transplantation in children. Study-wide results and caveats: Most T-cell counts and diversity one year after the transplant came from T cells that were newly produced. From surviving recipient T cells and thymic progenitors came the high day-60 TCRbeta diversity observed in some patients. After transplant, at about two months, alpha-beta T cells were reportedly derived from several hundred expanded graft clones.

The CDR3 loop spans 13 amino acids. Trimming removed 3 bases at V and 6 bases at J, with 11 bases between. This receptor was taken from a boy less than two years old with acute myeloid leukemia, due to receive a stem cell transplant. Specimen: PBMCs, collected before TCRalphabeta/CD19-depleted stem cell transplant. This rearrangement joins TRBV12-3 or TRBV12-4 to TRBJ1-1; D unresolved. As DNA, the CDR3 is TGTGCCAGCAGTTTCGCGGGGTGGGCTGAAGCTTTCTTT. It translates to CASSFAGWAEAFF.